Listed here are 18 T cell receptor beta chains from one sample, sequenced in a study of T cells in Graves' hyperthyroidism and ophthalmopathy. RNA transcripts gave rise to amplified TCR beta CDR3 regions. Researchers ran a first-round RT-PCR on the TCR CDR3 using the HTBI primer set. TCRdb independently ran MiXCR on the multiplex PCR reads; one entry per CDR3 protein. The data show over 450,000 distinct CDR3 sequences, under 15% seen once. The sample was blood. Receptor source: a woman between 18 and 29 years old with Graves' hyperthyroidism.

The chain links TRBV10-3 to TRBJ2-1; D is unresolved. The germline V gene encodes CDR1 ENHRY and CDR2 SYGVKD. Trimming cost V 0 bases and J 7 bases, with 10 bases left between them. The CDR3 loop spans 14 amino acids. The CDR3 coding sequence is TGTGCCATCAGTGAGTCCTTAGTTGGGAATGAGCAGTTCTTC. This encodes CAISESLVGNEQFF.

This clonotype was detected many times. The V call is TRBV19, the J call TRBJ2-7, with TRBD1 matching over 10 bases. The germline V gene has CDR1 LNHDA and CDR2 SQIVND (reference sequence). After removal of 3 bases from V and 3 bases from J, the junction contained 5 bases not matched to a gene. CDR3 size: 15 residues. DNA of the CDR3: TGTGCCAGTAGTATTCTAGGACAGGGGGACTACGAGCAGTACTTC. Protein product: CASSILGQGDYEQYF. The full variable domain, rest sourced from reference TRBV19 and TRBJ2-7, is DGGITQSPKYLFRKEGQNVTLSCEQNLNHDAMYWYRQDPGQGLRLIYYSQIVNDFQKGDIAEGYSVSREKKESFPLTVTSAQKNPTAFYLCASSILGQGDYEQYFGPGTRLTVT.

This clonotype was observed a few times. The rearrangement joins TRBV18 to TRBJ2-7; 10 bases are a match to TRBD1. In germline, CDR1 is KGHSH, CDR2 LQKENI. This CDR3 contains 16 residues. V lost 6 bases and J lost 2; bases outside the gene matches: 10. The CDR3 nucleotides read TGTGCCAGCTCGCCGCAAGTAGGACAGGGGGCCTACGAGCAGTACGTC. This gives the protein CASSPQVGQGAYEQYV.

This clonotype was recorded at least ten times. The chain couples TRBV12-3 or TRBV12-4 to TRBJ2-2; D gene ambiguous. The CDR3 has 15 amino acids. Trimming left V 3 bases short and J 5 bases short, with 13 bases between. As DNA, the CDR3 is TGTGCCAGCAGTTTGAAAGGGTGGCCGACCGGGGAGCTGTTTTTT. It yields the protein CASSLKGWPTGELFF.

The table lists this clonotype with many counts. The gene calls are TRBV11-2 and TRBJ2-7; TRBD2 aligns across 9 bases. V lost 4 bases, J lost 4 bases, and 8 bases stayed unmatched. Germline-derived CDR1 and CDR2 are SGHAT and FQNNGV. The CDR3 is made up of 15 amino acids. The CDR3 is CASSSFSGRGYEQYF. CDR3 nucleotides: TGTGCCAGCAGCTCATTTAGCGGGAGAGGGTACGAGCAGTACTTC. Supplemented by reference TRBV11-2 and TRBJ2-7, the full variable domain reads EAGVAQSPRYKIIEKRQSVAFWCNPISGHATLYWYQQILGQGPKLLIQFQNNGVVDDSQLPKDRFSAERLKGVDSTLKIQPAKLEDSAVYLCASSSFSGRGYEQYFGPGTRLTVT.

In its sample, this clonotype was seen many times. The chain couples TRBV27 to TRBJ2-7; D is undetermined. Germline values: CDR1 MNHEY, CDR2 SMNVEV (reference sequence). The CDR3 runs to 15 residues. Trimming shortened V by 7 bases and J by 0 bases, and 16 bases separated the two germline ends. CDR3 amino acids: CASTHGPGPSYEQYF. The CDR3, as DNA: TGTGCCAGCACCCACGGCCCCGGACCCTCCTACGAGCAGTACTTC.

This clonotype has a count of ten or more. The V call is TRBV11-3, the J call TRBJ2-1; D gene ambiguous. Per germline, CDR1 SGHNT and CDR2 YENEEA. The CDR3 spans 13 residues. V dropped 1 base and J dropped 10 bases, with 11 bases sitting between them. The CDR3, as DNA: TGTGCCAGCAGCTTAGTTTCGTGGCCGGAGCAGTTCTTC. Amino acid sequence: CASSLVSWPEQFF.

This clonotype has only a few counts. The V call is TRBV28, the J call TRBJ2-5; TRBD1 matches 8 bases. CDR1 is MDHEN, CDR2 SYDVKM, per germline. The V segment lost 3 bases and the J segment 3 bases; nucleotides outside the gene matches: 9. This CDR3 has 16 residues. The CDR3 bases are TGTGCCAGCAGTTTCCTCCTGGACAGGGAAAAAGAGACCCAGTACTTC. This encodes CASSFLLDREKETQYF. Full variable domain (missing parts from reference TRBV28 and TRBJ2-5): DVKVTQSSRYLVKRTGEKVFLECVQDMDHENMFWYRQDPGLGLRLIYFSYDVKMKEKGDIPEGYSVSREKKERFSLILESASTNQTSMYLCASSFLLDREKETQYFGPGTRLLVL.

Many counts were recorded for this clonotype. The chain uses TRBV7-9 and TRBJ2-5; D ambiguous. This CDR3 has 13 amino acids. The germline V gene encodes CDR1 SEHNR and CDR2 FQNEAQ (reference sequence). The V end was cut by 1 base, the J end by 5 bases, with 8 bases between. In DNA, the CDR3 is TGTGCCAGCAGCTTAGACCGCTACGAGACCCAGTACTTC. It yields the protein CASSLDRYETQYF.

In its sample, this clonotype was seen once. This chain links TRBV11-2 with TRBJ2-2; D not certain. Per germline, CDR1 SGHAT and CDR2 FQNNGV. V lost 0 bases to trimming and J lost 6 bases, with 5 bases between them. The CDR3 loop spans 13 amino acids. CDR3 residues: CASSLESSGELFF. The CDR3 bases are TGTGCCAGCAGCTTAGAGTCGTCCGGGGAGCTGTTTTTT.

Many counts were recorded for this clonotype. The chain links TRBV6-1 to TRBJ2-2; the match to TRBD2 covers 8 bases. V gave up 6 bases and J gave up 5 bases; unmatched junction bases: 8. This CDR3 spans 15 amino acids. From germline, CDR1 is MNHNS and CDR2 SASEGT. The CDR3 loop reads CASRPPGLGTGELFF. CDR3 DNA sequence: TGTGCCAGCAGACCGCCGGGACTAGGGACCGGGGAGCTGTTTTTT.

This clonotype was detected a few times. The chain employs TRBV18 and TRBJ2-3; D ambiguous. The CDR3 sequence is 13 residues long. Per germline, CDR1 KGHSH and CDR2 LQKENI. V was shortened by 3 bases and J by 2 bases, with 6 bases between the two germline ends. CDR3: CASSPPVTDTQYF. In DNA form, the CDR3 reads TGTGCCAGCTCACCCCCAGTCACAGATACGCAGTATTTT.

The chain employs TRBV20-1 and TRBJ2-7; D possibly corresponds to TRBD1 (6 bases). Deletions cut 1 base from V and 2 bases from J, with 9 bases between. Per germline, CDR1 DFQATT and CDR2 SNEGSKA (reference sequence). This CDR3 spans 13 amino acids. In DNA, the CDR3 is TGCAGTGCTAGAGGGGACACAACCTACGAGCAGTACGTC. This encodes CSARGDTTYEQYV.

This clonotype was seen many times. The rearrangement links TRBV27 to TRBJ2-5; TRBD1 might be the D (5 bases). The V gene lost 5 bases and the J gene lost 4 bases, with 11 bases spanning the gap. The CDR3 has 13 residues. Germline CDR1 reads MNHEY; CDR2 reads SMNVEV (reference sequence). DNA for the CDR3: TGTGCCAGCAGTGACAGAACTCTAGAGACCCAGTACTTC. It specifies CASSDRTLETQYF.

Many counts were recorded for this clonotype. The V and J genes are TRBV29-1 and TRBJ2-7, with 12 nucleotides matching TRBD2. The CDR3 loop spans 13 amino acids. The germline CDR1 and CDR2 sequences are SQVTM and ANQGSEA. The junction had 2 bases not matched to a gene; V was cut back by 4 bases and J by 4 bases. The DNA of the CDR3 is TGCAGCGTTGGGACTAGCGGGAATTACGAGCAGTACTTC. Residues: CSVGTSGNYEQYF.

In its sample, this clonotype was seen a few times. CDR3 DNA: TGTGCCAGCACCGGTATTAATCAGCCCCAGCATTTT. Protein: CASTGINQPQHF. The rearrangement joins TRBV6-5 to TRBJ1-5; no reliable D call. CDR3 length equals 12 residues. Germline V lookup: CDR1 MNHEY, CDR2 SVGAGI. V gave up 7 bases and J gave up 4 bases, with 8 bases separating them.

The chain links TRBV18 to TRBJ2-1, with 8 bases that match TRBD2. Germline CDR1 KGHSH, CDR2 LQKENI. V lost 4 bases and J lost 0; bases outside the gene matches: 8. The CDR3 sequence is 17 residues long. The CDR3 spells CASSRRLAGASYNEQFF. CDR3 DNA: TGTGCCAGCTCACGCCGGCTAGCGGGCGCCTCCTACAATGAGCAGTTCTTC.

The chain uses TRBV6-1 and TRBJ1-2; the D is unclear. CDR3 length equals 14 residues. Per germline, CDR1 MNHNS and CDR2 SASEGT. The V and J ends lost 3 bases and 7 bases respectively, with 15 bases between them. CDR3 DNA: TGTGCCAGCAGTGATATACGGGGAGACGGTGGCTACACCTTC. Protein: CASSDIRGDGGYTF.